The 5 T cell receptor beta chains in this list originate from one sample, sequenced in a study of identical twins. From the 5' RACE reads, TCRdb called clonotypes with MiXCR, one entry per CDR3 protein. The data show approximately 240,000 distinct CDR3 sequences, around 15% seen once. The sequenced material came from memory (CD45RO+) T cells sorted from blood. Receptor source: a woman between 18 and 29 years old in good health.

The J gene is TRBJ1-1, the V gene TRBV12-3 or TRBV12-4; possibly TRBD1 for D (5 bases). Trimming took off 2 bases at V and 1 base at J, with 11 bases between the two ends. CDR3 size: 15 residues. CDR3 amino acids: CASSLREQANTEAFF. CDR3 bases: TGTGCCAGCAGTTTAAGGGAACAGGCGAACACTGAAGCTTTCTTT.

The V gene is TRBV11-2, the J gene TRBJ2-3, with D perhaps TRBD1 (5 bases). The CDR3 has 16 amino acids. CDR1 and CDR2 from the germline V gene are SGHAT and FQNNGV. V was trimmed by 4 bases and J by 0 bases, leaving 14 bases between them. The CDR3, as DNA: TGTGCCAGCAGCTCCGCGGCAGGGATCAGCACAGATACGCAGTATTTT. This codes for CASSSAAGISTDTQYF.

This clonotype was recorded many times. This sequence joins TRBV5-1 and TRBJ2-7; the D is unclear. Germline CDR1 SGHRS, CDR2 YFSETQ. The length of the CDR3 is 15 residues. The V gene lost 0 bases and the J gene lost 4 bases, with 14 bases spanning the gap. The CDR3 nucleotides are TGCGCCAGCAGCTTGGTCGCAGGCGCTCGGTACGAGCAGTACTTC. It translates to CASSLVAGARYEQYF.

V and J are TRBV6-2 or TRBV6-3 and TRBJ2-7, with 8 bases that match TRBD2. J lost 6 bases, V lost 5 bases, and 12 bases had no gene match. CDR1 MNHEY and CDR2 SVGEGT come from the germline V gene. The CDR3 consists of 15 residues. The CDR3 reads CASSLHGTRASEQYF. The CDR3 nucleotides are TGTGCCAGCAGTCTACACGGGACTAGAGCCTCCGAGCAGTACTTC.

This clonotype was detected ten times or more. The gene calls are TRBV12-3 or TRBV12-4 and TRBJ2-5; 8 nucleotides match TRBD2. V lost 7 bases to trimming and J lost 3 bases; unmatched junction nucleotides: 13. This CDR3 has 16 amino acids. The CDR3 loop is CASTYERGPREETQYF. The DNA for the CDR3 is TGTGCCAGCACCTATGAGCGGGGGCCAAGGGAAGAGACCCAGTACTTC.